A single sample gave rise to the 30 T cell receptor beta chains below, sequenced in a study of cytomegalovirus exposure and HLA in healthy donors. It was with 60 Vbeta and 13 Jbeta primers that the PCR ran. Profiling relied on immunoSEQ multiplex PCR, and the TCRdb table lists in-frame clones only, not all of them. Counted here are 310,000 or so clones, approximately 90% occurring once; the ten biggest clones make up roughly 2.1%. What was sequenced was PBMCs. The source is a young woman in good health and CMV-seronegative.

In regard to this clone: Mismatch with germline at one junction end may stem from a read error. The CDR3 DNA reads as TGTGCTAGCAGCCGGACTAGCGGAATAGAGACCCAGTACTTC. Translating it yields CASSRTSGIETQYF. V usage is TRBV7-7 and J usage is TRBJ2-5, with 10 bases fitting TRBD2. Germline V gene sequence: CDR1 SSHAT, CDR2 FNYEAQ (reference sequence). The CDR3 covers 14 residues.

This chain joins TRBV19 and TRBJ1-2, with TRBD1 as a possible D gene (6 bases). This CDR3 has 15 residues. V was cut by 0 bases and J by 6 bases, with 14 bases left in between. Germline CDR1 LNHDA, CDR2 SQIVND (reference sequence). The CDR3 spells CASSIDPGGGDGYTF. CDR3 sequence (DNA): TGTGCCAGTAGTATAGATCCGGGAGGGGGTGATGGCTACACCTTC.

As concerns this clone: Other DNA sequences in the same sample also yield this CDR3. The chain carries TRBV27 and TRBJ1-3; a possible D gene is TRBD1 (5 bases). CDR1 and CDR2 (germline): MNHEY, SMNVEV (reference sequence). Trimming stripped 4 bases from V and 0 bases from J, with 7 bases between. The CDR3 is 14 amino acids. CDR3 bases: TGTGCCAGCAGTTCGGGGGGCTCTGGAAACACCATATATTTT. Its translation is CASSSGGSGNTIYF.

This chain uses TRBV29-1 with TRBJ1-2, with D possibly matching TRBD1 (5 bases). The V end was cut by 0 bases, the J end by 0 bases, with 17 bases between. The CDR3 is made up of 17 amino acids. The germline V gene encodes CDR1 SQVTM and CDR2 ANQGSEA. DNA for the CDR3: TGCAGCGTTGAAGATCAGGACGGGGGAAGGACTAACTATGGCTACACCTTC. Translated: CSVEDQDGGRTNYGYTF.

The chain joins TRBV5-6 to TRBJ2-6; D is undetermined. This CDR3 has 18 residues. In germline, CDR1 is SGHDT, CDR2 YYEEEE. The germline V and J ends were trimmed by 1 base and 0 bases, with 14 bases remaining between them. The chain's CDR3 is CASSLLSSFHSGANVLTF. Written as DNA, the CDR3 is TGTGCCAGCAGCTTGCTAAGCTCCTTCCACTCTGGGGCCAACGTCCTGACTTTC.

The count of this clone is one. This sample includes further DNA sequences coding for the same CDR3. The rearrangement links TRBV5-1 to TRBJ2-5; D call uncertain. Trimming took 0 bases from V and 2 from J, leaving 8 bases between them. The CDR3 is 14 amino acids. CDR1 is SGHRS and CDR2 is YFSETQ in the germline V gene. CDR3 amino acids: CASSLGQSQETQYF. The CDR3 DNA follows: TGCGCCAGCAGCTTGGGGCAGTCACAAGAGACCCAGTACTTC.

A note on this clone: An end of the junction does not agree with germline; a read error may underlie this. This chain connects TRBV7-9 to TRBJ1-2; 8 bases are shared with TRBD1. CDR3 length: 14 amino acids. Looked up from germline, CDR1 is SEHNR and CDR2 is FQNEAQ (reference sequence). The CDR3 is CSSSYGQGNYGYTF. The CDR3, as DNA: TGTTCCAGCAGCTATGGACAGGGAAACTATGGCTACACCTTC. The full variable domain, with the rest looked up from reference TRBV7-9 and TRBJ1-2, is DTGVSQNPRHKITKRGQNVTFRCDPISEHNRLYWYRQTLGQGPEFLTYFQNEAQLEKSRLLSDRFSAERPKGSFSTLEIQRTEQGDSAMYLCSSSYGQGNYGYTFGSGTRLTVV.

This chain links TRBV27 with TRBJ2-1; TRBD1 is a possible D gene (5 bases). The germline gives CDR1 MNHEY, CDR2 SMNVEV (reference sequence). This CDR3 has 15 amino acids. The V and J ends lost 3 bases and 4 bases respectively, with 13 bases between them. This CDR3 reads CASSFGQEPYNEQFF. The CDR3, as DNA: TGTGCCAGCAGTTTCGGACAAGAGCCATACAATGAGCAGTTCTTC.

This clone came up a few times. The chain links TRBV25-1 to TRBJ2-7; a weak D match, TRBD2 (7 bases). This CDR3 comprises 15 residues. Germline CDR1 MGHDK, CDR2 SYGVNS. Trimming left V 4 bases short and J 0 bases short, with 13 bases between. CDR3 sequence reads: CASSGYGGLSYEQYF. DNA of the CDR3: TGTGCCAGCAGTGGATACGGGGGGCTCTCCTACGAGCAGTACTTC.

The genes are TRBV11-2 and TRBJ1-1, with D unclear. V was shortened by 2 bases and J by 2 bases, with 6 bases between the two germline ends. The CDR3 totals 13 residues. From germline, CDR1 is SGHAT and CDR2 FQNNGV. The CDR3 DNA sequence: TGTGCCAGCAGCTTATTCGTTAACACTGAAGCTTTCTTT. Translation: CASSLFVNTEAFF.

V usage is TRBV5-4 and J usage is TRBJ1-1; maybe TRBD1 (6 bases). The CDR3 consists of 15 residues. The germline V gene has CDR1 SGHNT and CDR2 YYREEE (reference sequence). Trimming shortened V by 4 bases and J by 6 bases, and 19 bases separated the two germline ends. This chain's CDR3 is CASSIRQDLFAEAFF. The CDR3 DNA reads TGTGCCAGCAGCATAAGACAGGACCTATTCGCTGAAGCTTTCTTT.

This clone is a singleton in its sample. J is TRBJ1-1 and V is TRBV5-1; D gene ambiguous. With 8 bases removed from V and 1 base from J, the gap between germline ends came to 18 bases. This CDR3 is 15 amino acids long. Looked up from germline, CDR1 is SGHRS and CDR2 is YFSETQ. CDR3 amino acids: CARSNDPGKNTEAFF. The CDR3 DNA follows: TGCGCCAGGTCTAACGATCCGGGGAAGAACACTGAAGCTTTCTTT.

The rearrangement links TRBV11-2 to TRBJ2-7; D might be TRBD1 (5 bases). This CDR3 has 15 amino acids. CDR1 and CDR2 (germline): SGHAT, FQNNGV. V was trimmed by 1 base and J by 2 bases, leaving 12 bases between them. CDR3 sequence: CASSLGAGQAYEQYF. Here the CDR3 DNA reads TGTGCCAGCAGCTTAGGGGCAGGGCAGGCCTACGAGCAGTACTTC.

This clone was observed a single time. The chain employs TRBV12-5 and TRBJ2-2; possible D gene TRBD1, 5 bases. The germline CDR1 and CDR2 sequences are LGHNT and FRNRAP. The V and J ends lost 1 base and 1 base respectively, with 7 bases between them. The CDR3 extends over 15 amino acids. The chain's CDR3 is CASGLEGKNTGELFF. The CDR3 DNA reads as TGTGCTAGTGGTTTGGAGGGGAAGAACACCGGGGAGCTGTTTTTT.

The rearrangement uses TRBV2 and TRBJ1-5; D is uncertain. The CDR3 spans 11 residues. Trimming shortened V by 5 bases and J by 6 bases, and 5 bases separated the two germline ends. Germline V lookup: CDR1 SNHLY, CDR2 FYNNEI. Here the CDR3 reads CASSLSQPQHF. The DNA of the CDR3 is TGTGCCAGCAGTCTGAGTCAGCCCCAGCATTTT.

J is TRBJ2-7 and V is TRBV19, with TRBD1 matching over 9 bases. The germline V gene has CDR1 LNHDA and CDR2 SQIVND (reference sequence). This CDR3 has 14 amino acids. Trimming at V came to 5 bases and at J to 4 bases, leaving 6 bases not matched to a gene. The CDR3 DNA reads TGTGCCAGTAGTGTACAGGGGGCGGATTACGAGCAGTACTTC. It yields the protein CASSVQGADYEQYF.

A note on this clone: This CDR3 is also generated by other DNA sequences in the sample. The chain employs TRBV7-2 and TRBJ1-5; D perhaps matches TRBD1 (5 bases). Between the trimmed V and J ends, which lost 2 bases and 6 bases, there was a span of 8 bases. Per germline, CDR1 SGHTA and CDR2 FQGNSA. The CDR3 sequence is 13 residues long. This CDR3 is CASSLWGGQPQHF. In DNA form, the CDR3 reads TGTGCCAGCAGCTTATGGGGGGGTCAGCCCCAGCATTTT.

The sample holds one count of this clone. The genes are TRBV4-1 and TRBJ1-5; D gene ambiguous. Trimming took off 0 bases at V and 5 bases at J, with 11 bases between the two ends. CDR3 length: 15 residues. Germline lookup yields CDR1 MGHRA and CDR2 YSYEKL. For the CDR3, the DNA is TGCGCCAGCAGCCAAGATGTTTTGTCTGATCAGCCCCAGCATTTT. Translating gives CASSQDVLSDQPQHF.

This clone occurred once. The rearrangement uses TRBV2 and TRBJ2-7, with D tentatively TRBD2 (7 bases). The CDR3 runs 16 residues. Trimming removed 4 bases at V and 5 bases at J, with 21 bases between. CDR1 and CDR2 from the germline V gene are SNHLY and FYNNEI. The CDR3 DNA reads TGTGCCAGCAGTGCCCCTTCGCGGGGGCCGAGGAACGAGCAGTACTTC. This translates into CASSAPSRGPRNEQYF. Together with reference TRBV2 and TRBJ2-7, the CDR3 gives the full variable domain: EPEVTQTPSHQVTQMGQEVILRCVPISNHLYFYWYRQILGQKVEFLVSFYNNEISEKSEIFDDQFSVERPDGSNFTLKIRSTKLEDSAMYFCASSAPSRGPRNEQYFGPGTRLTVT.

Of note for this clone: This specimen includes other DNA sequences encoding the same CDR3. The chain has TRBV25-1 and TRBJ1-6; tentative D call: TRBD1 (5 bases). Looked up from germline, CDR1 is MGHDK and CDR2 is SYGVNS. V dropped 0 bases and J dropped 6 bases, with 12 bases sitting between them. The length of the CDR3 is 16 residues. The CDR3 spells CASSEYGGDVNSPLHF. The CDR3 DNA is TGTGCCAGCAGTGAATATGGGGGGGACGTTAATTCACCCCTCCACTTT.

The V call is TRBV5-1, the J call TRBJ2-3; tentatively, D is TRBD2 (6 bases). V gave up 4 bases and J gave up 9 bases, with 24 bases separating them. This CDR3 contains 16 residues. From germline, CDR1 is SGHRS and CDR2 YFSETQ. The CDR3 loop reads CASSPTSRTTDGTQYF. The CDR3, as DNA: TGCGCCAGCAGCCCCACCTCCCGGACTACCGACGGAACGCAGTATTTT.

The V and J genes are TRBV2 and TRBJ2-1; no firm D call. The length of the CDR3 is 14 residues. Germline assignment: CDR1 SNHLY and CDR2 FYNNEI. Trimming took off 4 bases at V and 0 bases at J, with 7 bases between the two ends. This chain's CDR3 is CASSGLSSYNEQFF. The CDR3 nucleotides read TGTGCCAGCAGTGGACTTAGCTCCTACAATGAGCAGTTCTTC.

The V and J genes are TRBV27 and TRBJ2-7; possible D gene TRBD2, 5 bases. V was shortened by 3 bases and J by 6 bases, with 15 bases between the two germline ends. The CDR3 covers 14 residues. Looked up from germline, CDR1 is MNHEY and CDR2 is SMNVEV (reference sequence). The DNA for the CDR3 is TGTGCCAGCAGTTTGGGCGGGTCAATATTCGAGCAGTACTTC. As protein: CASSLGGSIFEQYF.

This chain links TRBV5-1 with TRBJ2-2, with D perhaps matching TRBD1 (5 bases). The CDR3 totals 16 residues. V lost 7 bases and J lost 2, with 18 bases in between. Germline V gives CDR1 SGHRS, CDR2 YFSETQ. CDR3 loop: CASAYQGFGNTGELFF. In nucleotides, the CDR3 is TGCGCCAGCGCGTATCAGGGTTTCGGAAACACCGGGGAGCTGTTTTTT.

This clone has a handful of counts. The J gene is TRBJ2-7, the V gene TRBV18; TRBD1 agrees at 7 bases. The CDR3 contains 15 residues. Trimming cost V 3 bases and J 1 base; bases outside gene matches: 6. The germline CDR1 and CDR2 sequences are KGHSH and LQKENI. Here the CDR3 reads CASSPSQDRSYEQYF. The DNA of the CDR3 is TGTGCCAGCTCACCTAGTCAGGACAGGTCCTACGAGCAGTACTTC.

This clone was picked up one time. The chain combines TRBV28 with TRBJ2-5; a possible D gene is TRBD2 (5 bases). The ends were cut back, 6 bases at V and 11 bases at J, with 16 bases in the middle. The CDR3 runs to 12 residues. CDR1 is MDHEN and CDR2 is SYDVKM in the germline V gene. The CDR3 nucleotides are TGTGCCAGCAGCTATGGACTTGCGGAGCAGTACTTC. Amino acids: CASSYGLAEQYF.

In DNA, the CDR3 is TGTGCCAGCAGCGACTGGACAGCTGGAAACACCATATATTTT. Its protein product is CASSDWTAGNTIYF. The chain uses TRBV9 and TRBJ1-3, with D perhaps TRBD1 (6 bases). V shed 3 bases and J shed 2 bases, with 9 bases lying between them. The CDR3 has 14 amino acids. Germline V gives CDR1 SGDLS, CDR2 YYNGEE.

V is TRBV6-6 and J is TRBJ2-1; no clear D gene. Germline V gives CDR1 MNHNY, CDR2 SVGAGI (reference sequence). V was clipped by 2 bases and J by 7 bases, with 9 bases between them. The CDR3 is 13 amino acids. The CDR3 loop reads CASSYLAVNEQFF. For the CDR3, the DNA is TGTGCCAGCAGTTACCTGGCCGTTAATGAGCAGTTCTTC.

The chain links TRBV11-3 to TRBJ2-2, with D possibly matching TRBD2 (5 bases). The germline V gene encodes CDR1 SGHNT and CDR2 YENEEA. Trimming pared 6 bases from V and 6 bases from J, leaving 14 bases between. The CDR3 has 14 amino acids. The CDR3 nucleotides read TGTGCCAGCAGGGCATCGGCGGGTGCCGGGGAGCTGTTTTTT. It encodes CASRASAGAGELFF. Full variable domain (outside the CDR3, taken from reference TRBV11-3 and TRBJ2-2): EAGVVQSPRYKIIEKKQPVAFWCNPISGHNTLYWYLQNLGQGPELLIRYENEEAVDDSQLPKDRFSAERLKGVDSTLKIQPAELGDSAVYLCASRASAGAGELFFGEGSRLTVL.

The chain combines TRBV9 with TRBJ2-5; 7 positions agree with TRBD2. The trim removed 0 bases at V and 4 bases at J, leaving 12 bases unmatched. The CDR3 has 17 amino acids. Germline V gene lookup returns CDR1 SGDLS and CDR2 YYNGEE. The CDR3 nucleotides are TGTGCCAGCAGCGTAGGTCGTGCGGGGGTAGGAATAGAGACCCAGTACTTC. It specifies CASSVGRAGVGIETQYF.